A single sample is the source of the 13 T cell receptor beta chains below, sequenced in a study of tumor-infiltrating lymphocytes in primary liver carcinoma. Co-extraction yielded RNA and DNA from roughly 20-30 mg of unsorted bulk tissue. A constant-region primer served to make TCR beta cDNA from about 500 ng total RNA. Three rounds of nested multiplex PCR with slightly modified ARM-PCR produced TCR beta libraries. TRBV1-TRBV30 forward and Cbeta reverse primers drove the first two approximately 11-cycle rounds. TCRdb recomputed calls from the multiplex PCR reads with MiXCR, one row per CDR3 protein. The data contain roughly 70,000 distinct CDR3 sequences, about three quarters of them seen just once; the ten biggest clones take up approximately 41%. The source material was liver tumor tissue from sampling region 4. The sample's subset: tumor region T4, right-lateral pole. All receptors derive from a middle-aged man with primary liver carcinoma and hepatitis B virus infection.

About this clonotype: Given a much more abundant clone one base away, this may be a read error. Because it lacks the conserved phenylalanine or tryptophan at the end, this CDR3 is likely a read error. The chain has TRBV5-1 and TRBJ1-1; D unresolved. The CDR3 consists of 14 residues. Trimming shortened V by 0 bases and J by 0 bases, and 6 bases separated the two germline ends. In germline, CDR1 is SGHRS, CDR2 YFSETQ. The chain's CDR3 is CASSLDGMNTEAFL. For the CDR3, the DNA is TGCGCCAGCAGCTTGGACGGCATGAACACTGAAGCTTTCTTA.

The chain joins TRBV10-2 to TRBJ2-3; D possibly corresponds to TRBD2 (5 bases). From germline, CDR1 is WSHSY and CDR2 SAAADI. Trimming shortened V by 4 bases and J by 2 bases, and 16 bases separated the two germline ends. The CDR3 has 16 amino acids. CDR3 region: CASSVGLPRNTDTQYF. CDR3 DNA sequence: TGCGCCAGCAGTGTTGGACTCCCGAGAAACACAGATACGCAGTATTTT.

In the case of this clonotype: One end of the junction is discordant with germline, which a read error may explain. DNA for the CDR3: TGTACCAGCAGTATAGTGTGGAACACTGAAGCTTTCTTT. Translated, it gives CTSSIVWNTEAFF. The rearrangement links TRBV6-5 to TRBJ1-1; D ambiguous. The CDR3 is 13 residues long. Germline lookup yields CDR1 MNHEY and CDR2 SVGAGI.

This clonotype was detected only once. It may be a read error: a sequence one base away is much more abundant. The CDR3 is CASSLTTDQEIQYF. In DNA form, the CDR3 reads TGTGCCAGCAGTTTAACTACAGACCAAGAGATCCAGTACTTC. The V and J genes are TRBV12-3 or TRBV12-4 and TRBJ2-5, with no clear D. The length of the CDR3 is 14 residues.

About this clonotype: A much more abundant neighbour one base away suggests this may be a read error. Given the absence of the conserved phenylalanine or tryptophan at the CDR3 end, a read error is likely. The V and J genes are TRBV5-4 and TRBJ2-3; D unclear. The CDR3 spans 12 residues. Germline V gives CDR1 SGHNT, CDR2 YYREEE (reference sequence). The CDR3 DNA is TGTGCCGGCAGCTTGAGCACAGATACGCAGTATTCT. It encodes CAGSLSTDTQYS.

About this clonotype itself: A read error may account for a junction end that differs from germline. The rearrangement joins TRBV5-4 to TRBJ2-2, with TRBD1 identical over 7 bases. The germline gives CDR1 SGHNT, CDR2 YYREEE (reference sequence). The CDR3 length is 14 residues. This CDR3 reads CASSFDEHTGELFF. In DNA, the CDR3 is TGTGCCAGCAGCTTTGATGAGCACACAGGGGAGCTCTTTTTT.

CDR3: CANSSYGPVQETQYF. The CDR3 nucleotides are TGTGCCAACAGTTCCTACGGACCAGTACAAGAGACCCAGTACTTC. The chain joins TRBV5-5 to TRBJ2-5; unclear D gene. The CDR3 has 15 amino acids. V was clipped by 9 bases and J by 2 bases, with 20 bases between them. Germline CDR1 reads SGHKS; CDR2 reads YYEKEE (reference sequence).

The genes are TRBV6-5 and TRBJ2-7; no firm D call. Germline V gene data show CDR1 as MNHEY and CDR2 as SVGAGI. Trimming cost V 7 bases and J 0 bases, with 25 bases left between them. This CDR3 is 18 amino acids long. The CDR3 here is CASNYSMASLLSSYEQYF. DNA of the CDR3: TGTGCCAGCAATTATTCGATGGCAAGCCTATTGAGCTCCTACGAGCAGTACTTC.

For this clonotype: Because the CDR3 is missing its conserved closing phenylalanine or tryptophan, this is likely a read error. The chain employs TRBV6-6 and TRBJ2-7; 10 bases map to TRBD2. Germline lookup yields CDR1 MNHNY and CDR2 SVGAGI (reference sequence). The CDR3 totals 16 residues. The CDR3 nucleotides read TGTGGCAGCAGTTACAGCACGCCTAGCGGGAGTAACGAGCAGTACTCC. Protein product: CGSSYSTPSGSNEQYS.

With respect to this clonotype: The junction shows a germline mismatch at one end, possibly a read error. The rearrangement links TRBV11-1 to TRBJ2-1, with 7 bases fitting TRBD1. The length of the CDR3 is 16 residues. Germline V CDR1 and CDR2: SGHAT, FQDESV (reference sequence). Here the CDR3 DNA reads TGTGCCAGCACCTCATCCCGGAACAGGGGCTTAAATGAGCTGTTCTTC. This codes for CASTSSRNRGLNELFF.

For this clonotype: Given the absence of the conserved phenylalanine or tryptophan at the CDR3 end, a read error is likely. The J gene is TRBJ1-5, the V gene TRBV11-2; D unresolved. This CDR3 has 13 amino acids. Trimming cost V 0 bases and J 7 bases, with 7 bases left between them. In germline, CDR1 is SGHAT, CDR2 FQNNGV. CDR3 residues: CASSLDSRQPQHL. CDR3 nucleotides: TGTGCCAGCAGCTTAGATAGTAGACAGCCCCAGCATCTT.

Worth noting for this clonotype: This CDR3 fails to terminate in the conserved phenylalanine or tryptophan, so it likely reflects a read error. This rearrangement joins TRBV29-1 to TRBJ2-5, with TRBD1 matching 11 bases. CDR3 length: 15 residues. After removal of 1 base from V and 4 bases from J, the junction contained 5 bases not matched to a gene. In germline, CDR1 is SQVTM, CDR2 ANQGSEA. The CDR3 reads CSVEADRGLAETQYS. The CDR3 region has the DNA TGCAGCGTTGAAGCGGACAGGGGGCTAGCAGAGACCCAGTACTCC.

With respect to this clonotype: At one end, the junction sequence differs from germline, possibly due to a read error. The V and J genes are TRBV12-3 or TRBV12-4 and TRBJ2-5; D assignment may be TRBD1 or TRBD2 (5 bases each). The CDR3 spans 13 residues. Here the CDR3 reads CASSLTEGETQYF. The CDR3 bases are TGTGCTAGCAGTTTAACTGAGGGGGAGACCCAGTACTTC.